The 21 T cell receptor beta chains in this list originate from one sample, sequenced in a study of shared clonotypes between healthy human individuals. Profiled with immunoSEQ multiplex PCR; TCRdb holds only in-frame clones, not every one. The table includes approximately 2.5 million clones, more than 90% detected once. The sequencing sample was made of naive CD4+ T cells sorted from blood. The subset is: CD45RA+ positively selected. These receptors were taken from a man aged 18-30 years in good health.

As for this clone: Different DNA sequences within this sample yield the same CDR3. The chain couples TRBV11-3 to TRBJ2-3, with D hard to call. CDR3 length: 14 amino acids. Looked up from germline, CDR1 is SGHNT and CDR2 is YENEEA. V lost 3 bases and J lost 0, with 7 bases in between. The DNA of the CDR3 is TGTGCCAGCAGCTTGACGGCTAGCACAGATACGCAGTATTTT. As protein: CASSLTASTDTQYF.

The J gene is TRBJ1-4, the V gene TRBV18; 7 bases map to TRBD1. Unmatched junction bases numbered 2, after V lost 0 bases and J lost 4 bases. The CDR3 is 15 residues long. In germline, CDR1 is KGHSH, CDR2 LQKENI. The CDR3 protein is CASSPPNRGNEKLFF. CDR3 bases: TGTGCCAGCTCACCACCGAACAGGGGTAATGAAAAACTGTTTTTT.

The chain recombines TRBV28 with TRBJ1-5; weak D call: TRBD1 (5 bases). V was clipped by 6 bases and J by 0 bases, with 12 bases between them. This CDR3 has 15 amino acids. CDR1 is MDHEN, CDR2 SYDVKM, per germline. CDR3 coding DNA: TGTGCCAGCAGAGGCGGACAATTTAGCAATCAGCCCCAGCATTTT. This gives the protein CASRGGQFSNQPQHF.

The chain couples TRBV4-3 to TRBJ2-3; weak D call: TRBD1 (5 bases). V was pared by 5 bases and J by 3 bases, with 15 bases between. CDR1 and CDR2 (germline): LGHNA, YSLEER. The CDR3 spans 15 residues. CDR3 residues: CASSKGQGLTDTQYF. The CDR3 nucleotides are TGCGCCAGCAGCAAGGGGCAGGGATTAACAGATACGCAGTATTTT.

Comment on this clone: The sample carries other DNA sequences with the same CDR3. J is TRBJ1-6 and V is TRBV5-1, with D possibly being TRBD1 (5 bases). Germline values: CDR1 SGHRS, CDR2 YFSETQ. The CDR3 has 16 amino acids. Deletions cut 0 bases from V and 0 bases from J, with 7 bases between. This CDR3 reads CASSLGGLSYNSPLHF. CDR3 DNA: TGCGCCAGCAGCTTGGGGGGCCTCTCCTATAATTCACCCCTCCACTTT.

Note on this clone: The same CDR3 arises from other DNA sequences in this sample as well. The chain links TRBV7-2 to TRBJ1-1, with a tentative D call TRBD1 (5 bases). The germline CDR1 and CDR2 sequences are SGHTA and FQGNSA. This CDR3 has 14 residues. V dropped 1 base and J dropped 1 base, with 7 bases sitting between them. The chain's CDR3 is CASSLGGSNTEAFF. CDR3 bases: TGTGCCAGCAGCTTAGGGGGGTCGAACACTGAAGCTTTCTTT.

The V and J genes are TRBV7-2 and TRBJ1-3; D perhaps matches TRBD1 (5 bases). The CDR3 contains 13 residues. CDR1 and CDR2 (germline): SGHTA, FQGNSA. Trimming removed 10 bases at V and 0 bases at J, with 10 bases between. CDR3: CAIRQPSGNTIYF. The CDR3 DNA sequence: TGTGCCATAAGACAGCCCTCTGGAAACACCATATATTTT.

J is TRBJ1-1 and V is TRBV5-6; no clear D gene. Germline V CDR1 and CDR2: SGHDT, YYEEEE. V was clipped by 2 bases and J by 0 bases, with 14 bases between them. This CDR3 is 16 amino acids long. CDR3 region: CASSLGSSSMNTEAFF. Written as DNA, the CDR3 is TGTGCCAGCAGCTTAGGGTCAAGTAGTATGAACACTGAAGCTTTCTTT.

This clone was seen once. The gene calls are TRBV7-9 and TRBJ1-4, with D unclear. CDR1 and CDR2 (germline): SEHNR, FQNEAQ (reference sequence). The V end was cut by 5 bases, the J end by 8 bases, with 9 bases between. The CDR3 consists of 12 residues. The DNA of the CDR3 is TGTGCCAGCAGCGACCGATCGGAAAAACTGTTTTTT. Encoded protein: CASSDRSEKLFF.

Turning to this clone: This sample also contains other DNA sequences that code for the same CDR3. For the CDR3, the DNA is TGCGCCAGCAGCTTCGGGACAGCGAACACTGAAGCTTTCTTT. Residues: CASSFGTANTEAFF. The chain links TRBV5-1 to TRBJ1-1; 7 bases are a match to TRBD1. V shed 2 bases, J shed 1 base, and the junction held 2 bases outside the gene matches. Germline V gene sequence: CDR1 SGHRS, CDR2 YFSETQ. The CDR3 contains 14 residues.

The CDR3 region is CASSYRVEYGYTF. The CDR3, as DNA: TGTGCCAGCAGTTACAGGGTTGAGTATGGCTACACCTTC. J is TRBJ1-2 and V is TRBV6-6; D gene ambiguous. From germline, CDR1 is MNHNY and CDR2 SVGAGI (reference sequence). The V gene lost 2 bases and the J gene lost 5 bases, with 9 bases spanning the gap. The CDR3 contains 13 residues.

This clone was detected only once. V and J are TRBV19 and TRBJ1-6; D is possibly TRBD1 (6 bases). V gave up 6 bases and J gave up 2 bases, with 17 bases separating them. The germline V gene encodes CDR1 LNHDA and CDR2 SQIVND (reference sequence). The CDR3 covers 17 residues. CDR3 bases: TGTGCCAGTAGGGGTTCGGGGGGCGAGCCCTATAATTCACCCCTCCACTTT. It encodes CASRGSGGEPYNSPLHF.

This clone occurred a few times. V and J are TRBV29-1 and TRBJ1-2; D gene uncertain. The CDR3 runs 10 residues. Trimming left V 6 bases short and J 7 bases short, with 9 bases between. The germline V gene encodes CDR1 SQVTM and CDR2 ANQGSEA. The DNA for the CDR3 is TGCAGCGTAGGTGATACTGGCTACACCTTC. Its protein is CSVGDTGYTF.

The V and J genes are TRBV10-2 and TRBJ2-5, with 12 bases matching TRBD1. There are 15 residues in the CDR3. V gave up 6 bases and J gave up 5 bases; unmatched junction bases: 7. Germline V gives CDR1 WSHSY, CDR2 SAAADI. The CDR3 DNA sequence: TGCGCCAGCAGGATCCGGGACAGGGGGCTGGAGACCCAGTACTTC. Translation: CASRIRDRGLETQYF.

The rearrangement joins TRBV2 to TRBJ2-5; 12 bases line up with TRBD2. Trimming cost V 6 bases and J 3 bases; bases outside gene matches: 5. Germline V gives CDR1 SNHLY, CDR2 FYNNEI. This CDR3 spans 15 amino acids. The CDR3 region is CASRGASGGEETQYF. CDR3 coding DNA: TGTGCCAGCAGGGGAGCTAGCGGGGGGGAAGAGACCCAGTACTTC.

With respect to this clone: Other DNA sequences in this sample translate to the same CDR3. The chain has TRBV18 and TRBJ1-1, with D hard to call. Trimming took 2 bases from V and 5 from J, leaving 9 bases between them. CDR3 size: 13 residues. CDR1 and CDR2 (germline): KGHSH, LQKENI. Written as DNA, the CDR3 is TGTGCCAGCTCACCAAGAGGGAAGACTGAAGCTTTCTTT. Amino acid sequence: CASSPRGKTEAFF.

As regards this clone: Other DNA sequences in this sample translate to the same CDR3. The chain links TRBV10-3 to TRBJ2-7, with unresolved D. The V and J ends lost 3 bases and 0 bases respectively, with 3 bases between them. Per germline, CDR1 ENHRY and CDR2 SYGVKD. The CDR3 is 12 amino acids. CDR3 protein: CAISDSSYEQYF. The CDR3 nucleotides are TGTGCCATCAGTGATTCCTCCTACGAGCAGTACTTC.

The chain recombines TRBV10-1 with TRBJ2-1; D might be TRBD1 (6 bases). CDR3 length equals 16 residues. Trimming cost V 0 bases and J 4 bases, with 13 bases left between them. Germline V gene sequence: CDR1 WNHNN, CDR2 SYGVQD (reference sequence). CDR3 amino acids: CASSESYRDLYNEQFF. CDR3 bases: TGCGCCAGCAGTGAGTCGTACAGGGACCTTTACAATGAGCAGTTCTTC.

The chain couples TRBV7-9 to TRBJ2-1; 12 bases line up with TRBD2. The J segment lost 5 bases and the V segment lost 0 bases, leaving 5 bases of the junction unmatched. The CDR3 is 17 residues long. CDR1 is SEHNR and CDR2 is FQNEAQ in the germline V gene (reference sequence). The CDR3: CASSLAGGLAGNNEQFF. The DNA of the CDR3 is TGTGCCAGCAGCTTAGCTGGCGGACTAGCGGGAAACAATGAGCAGTTCTTC.

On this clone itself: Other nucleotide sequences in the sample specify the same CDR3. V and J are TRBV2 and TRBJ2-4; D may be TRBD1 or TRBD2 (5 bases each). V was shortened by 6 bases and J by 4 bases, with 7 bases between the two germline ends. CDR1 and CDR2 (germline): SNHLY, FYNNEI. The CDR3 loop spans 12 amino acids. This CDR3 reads CASRGVKNIQYF. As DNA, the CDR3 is TGTGCCAGCAGGGGGGTAAAAAACATTCAGTACTTC.

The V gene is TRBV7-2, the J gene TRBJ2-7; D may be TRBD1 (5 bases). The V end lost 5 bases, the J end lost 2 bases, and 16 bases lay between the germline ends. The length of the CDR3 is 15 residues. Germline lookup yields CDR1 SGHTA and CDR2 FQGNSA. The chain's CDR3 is CASSPGYLPTYEQYF. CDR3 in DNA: TGTGCCAGCAGCCCAGGGTACTTACCCACCTACGAGCAGTACTTC.